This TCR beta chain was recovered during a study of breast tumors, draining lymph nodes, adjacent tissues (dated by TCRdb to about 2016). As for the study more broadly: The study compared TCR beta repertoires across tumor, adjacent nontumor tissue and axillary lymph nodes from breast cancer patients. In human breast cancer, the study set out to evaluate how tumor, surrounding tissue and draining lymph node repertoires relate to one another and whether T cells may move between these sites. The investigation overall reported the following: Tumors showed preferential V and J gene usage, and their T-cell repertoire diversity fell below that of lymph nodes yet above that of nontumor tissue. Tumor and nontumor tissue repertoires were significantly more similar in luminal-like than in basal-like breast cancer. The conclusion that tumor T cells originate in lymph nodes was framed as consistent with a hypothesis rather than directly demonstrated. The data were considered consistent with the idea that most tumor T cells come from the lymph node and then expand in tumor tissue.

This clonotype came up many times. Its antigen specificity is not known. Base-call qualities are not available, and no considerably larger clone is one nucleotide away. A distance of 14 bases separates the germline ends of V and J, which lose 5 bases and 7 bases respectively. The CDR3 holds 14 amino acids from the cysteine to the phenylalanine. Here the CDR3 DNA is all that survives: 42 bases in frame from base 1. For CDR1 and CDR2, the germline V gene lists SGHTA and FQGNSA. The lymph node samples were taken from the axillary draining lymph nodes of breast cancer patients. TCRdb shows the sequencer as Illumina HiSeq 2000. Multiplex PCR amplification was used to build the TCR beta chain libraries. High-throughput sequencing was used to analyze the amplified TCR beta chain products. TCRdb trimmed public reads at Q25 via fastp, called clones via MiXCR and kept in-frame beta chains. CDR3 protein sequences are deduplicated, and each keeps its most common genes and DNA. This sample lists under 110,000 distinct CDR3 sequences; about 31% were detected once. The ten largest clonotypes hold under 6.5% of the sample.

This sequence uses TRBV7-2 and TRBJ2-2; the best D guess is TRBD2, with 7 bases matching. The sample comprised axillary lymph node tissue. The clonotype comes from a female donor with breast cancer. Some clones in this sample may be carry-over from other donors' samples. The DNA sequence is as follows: TGTGCCAGCAGCCCCGCGGGGGCCATCGGGGAGCTGTTTTTT. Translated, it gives CASSPAGAIGELFF.